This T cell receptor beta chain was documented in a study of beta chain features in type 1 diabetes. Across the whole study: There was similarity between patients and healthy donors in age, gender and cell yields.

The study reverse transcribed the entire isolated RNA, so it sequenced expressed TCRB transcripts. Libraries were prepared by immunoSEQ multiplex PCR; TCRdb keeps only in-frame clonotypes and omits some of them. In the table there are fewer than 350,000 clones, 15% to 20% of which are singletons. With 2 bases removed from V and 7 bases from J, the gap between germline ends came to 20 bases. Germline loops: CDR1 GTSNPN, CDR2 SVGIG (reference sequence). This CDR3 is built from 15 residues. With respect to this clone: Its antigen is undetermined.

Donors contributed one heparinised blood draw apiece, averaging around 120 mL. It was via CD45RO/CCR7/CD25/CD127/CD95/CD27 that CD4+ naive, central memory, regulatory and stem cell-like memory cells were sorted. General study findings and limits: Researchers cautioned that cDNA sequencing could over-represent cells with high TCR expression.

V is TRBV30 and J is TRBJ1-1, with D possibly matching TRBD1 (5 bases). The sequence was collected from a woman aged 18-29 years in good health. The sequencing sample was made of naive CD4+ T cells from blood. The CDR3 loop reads CAWSFGGFRTSEAFF. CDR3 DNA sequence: TGTGCCTGGAGTTTCGGGGGGTTTAGGACCAGTGAAGCTTTCTTT.